This T cell receptor (beta chain) was sequenced for a study of control samples from healthy donors and cancer patients. Produced via immunoSEQ multiplex PCR; TCRdb's table is partial and in-frame only. The data show about 89,000 clones, with about 83% seen just once and approximately 2% held by the top ten. The V end lost 5 bases, the J end lost 4 bases, and 9 bases lay between the germline ends. Germline CDR1 MNHEY, CDR2 SVGEGT. This CDR3 has 14 residues. This sequence joins TRBV6-2 or TRBV6-3 and TRBJ2-6; D is uncertain. What was sequenced was blood. The TCR was taken from a woman aged 40 to 50 in good health. The CDR3 protein is CASSQTRGANVLTF. The CDR3 DNA reads as TGTGCCAGCAGTCAGACCAGAGGGGCCAACGTCCTGACTTTC.